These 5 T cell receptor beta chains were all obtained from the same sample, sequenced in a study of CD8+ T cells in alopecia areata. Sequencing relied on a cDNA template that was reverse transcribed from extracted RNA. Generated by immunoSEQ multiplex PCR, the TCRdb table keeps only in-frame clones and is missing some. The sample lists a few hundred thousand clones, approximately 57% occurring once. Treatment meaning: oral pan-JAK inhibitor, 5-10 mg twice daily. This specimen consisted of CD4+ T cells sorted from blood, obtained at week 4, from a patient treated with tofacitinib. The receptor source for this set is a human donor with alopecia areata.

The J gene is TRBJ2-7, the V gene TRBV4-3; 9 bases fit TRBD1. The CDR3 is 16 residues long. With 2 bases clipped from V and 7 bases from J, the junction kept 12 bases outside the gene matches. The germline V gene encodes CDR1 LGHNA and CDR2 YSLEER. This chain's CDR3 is CASSQNPTGTGHEQYF. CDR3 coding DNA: TGCGCCAGCAGCCAAAATCCAACCGGGACAGGGCATGAGCAGTACTTC.

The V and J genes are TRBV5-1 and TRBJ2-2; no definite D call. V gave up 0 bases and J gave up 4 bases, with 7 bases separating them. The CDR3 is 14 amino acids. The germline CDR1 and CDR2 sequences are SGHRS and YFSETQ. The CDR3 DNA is TGCGCCAGCAGCTTGGAAGGGCCCACCGGGGAGCTGTTTTTT. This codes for CASSLEGPTGELFF.

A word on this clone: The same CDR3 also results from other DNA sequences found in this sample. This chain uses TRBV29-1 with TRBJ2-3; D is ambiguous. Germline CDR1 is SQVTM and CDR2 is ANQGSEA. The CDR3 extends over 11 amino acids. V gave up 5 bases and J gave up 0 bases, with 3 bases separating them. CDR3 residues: CSVRSTDTQYF. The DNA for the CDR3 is TGCAGCGTTAGGAGCACAGATACGCAGTATTTT.

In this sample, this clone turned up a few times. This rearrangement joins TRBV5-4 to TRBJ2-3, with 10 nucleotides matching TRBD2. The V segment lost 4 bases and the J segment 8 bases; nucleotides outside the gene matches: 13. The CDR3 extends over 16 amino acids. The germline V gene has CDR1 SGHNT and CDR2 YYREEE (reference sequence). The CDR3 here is CASSPMTSGPVGTQYF. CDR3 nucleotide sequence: TGTGCCAGCAGCCCGATGACTAGCGGGCCGGTCGGTACGCAGTATTTT.

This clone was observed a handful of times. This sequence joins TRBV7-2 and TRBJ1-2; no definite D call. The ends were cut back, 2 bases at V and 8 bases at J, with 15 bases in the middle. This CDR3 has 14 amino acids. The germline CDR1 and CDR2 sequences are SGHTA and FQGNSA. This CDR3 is CASSLSPNAGGYTF. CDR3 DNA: TGTGCCAGCAGCTTAAGTCCTAACGCGGGGGGCTACACCTTC.